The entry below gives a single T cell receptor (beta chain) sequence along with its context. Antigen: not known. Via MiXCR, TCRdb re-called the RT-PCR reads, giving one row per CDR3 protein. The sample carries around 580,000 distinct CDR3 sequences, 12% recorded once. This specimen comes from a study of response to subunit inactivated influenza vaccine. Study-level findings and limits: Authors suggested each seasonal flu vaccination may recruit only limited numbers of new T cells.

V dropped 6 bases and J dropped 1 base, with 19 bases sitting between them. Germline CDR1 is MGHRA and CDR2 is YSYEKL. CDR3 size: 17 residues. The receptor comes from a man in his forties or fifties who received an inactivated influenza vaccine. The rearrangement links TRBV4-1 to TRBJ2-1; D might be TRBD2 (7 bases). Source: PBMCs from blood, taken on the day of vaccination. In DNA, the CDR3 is TGCGCCAGCAGACCTATGGGGGGGGCCTCGTCCTACAATGAGCAGTTCTTC. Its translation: CASRPMGGASSYNEQFF.